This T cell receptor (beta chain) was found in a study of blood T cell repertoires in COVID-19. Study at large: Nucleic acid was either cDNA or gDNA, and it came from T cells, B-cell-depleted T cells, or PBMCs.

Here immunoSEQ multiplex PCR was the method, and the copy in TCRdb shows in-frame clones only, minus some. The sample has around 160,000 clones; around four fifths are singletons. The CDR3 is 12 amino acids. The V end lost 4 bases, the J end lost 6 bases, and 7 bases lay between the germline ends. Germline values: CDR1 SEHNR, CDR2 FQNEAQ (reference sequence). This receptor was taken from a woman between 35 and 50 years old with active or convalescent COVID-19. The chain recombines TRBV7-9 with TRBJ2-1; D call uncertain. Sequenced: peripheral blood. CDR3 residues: CASSSLPNEQFF. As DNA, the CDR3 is TGTGCCAGCAGCTCCCTTCCCAATGAGCAGTTCTTC.